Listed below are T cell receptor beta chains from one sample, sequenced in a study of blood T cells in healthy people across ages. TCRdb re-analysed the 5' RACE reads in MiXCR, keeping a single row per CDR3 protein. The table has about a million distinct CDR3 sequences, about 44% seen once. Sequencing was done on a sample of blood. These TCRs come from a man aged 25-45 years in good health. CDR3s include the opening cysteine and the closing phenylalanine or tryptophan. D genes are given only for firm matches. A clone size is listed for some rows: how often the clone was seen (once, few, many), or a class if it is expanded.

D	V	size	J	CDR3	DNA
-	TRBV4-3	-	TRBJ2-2	CASSQDRWRDTGELFF	TGCGCCAGCAGCCAAGATAGATGGCGGGACACCGGGGAGCTGTTTTTT
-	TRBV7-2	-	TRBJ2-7	CASSPYLSYEQYF	TGTGCCAGCAGCCCGTACTTATCCTACGAGCAGTACTTC
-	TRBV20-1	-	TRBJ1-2	CSARDIKAPNGYTF	TGCAGTGCTAGAGATATTAAAGCCCCAAATGGCTACACCTTC
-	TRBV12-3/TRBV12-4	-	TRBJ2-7	CASSLIPGSSHEQYF	TGTGCCAGCAGTTTAATCCCGGGGTCCAGCCACGAGCAGTACTTC
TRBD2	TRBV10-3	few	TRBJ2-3	CAIRDAGGATDTQYF	TGTGCCATCAGGGATGCGGGGGGAGCCACAGATACGCAGTATTTT
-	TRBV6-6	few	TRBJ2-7	CASTKAGSSYEQYF	TGTGCCAGCACCAAGGCCGGCAGCTCCTACGAGCAGTACTTC
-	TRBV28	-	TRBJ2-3	CASSLTARTSTDTQYF	TGTGCCAGCAGTTTAACGGCGCGAACTAGCACAGATACGCAGTATTTT
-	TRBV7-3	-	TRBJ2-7	CASSTGRKAEQYF	TGTGCCAGCAGCACAGGCCGGAAAGCCGAGCAGTACTTC
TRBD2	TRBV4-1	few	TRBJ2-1	CASSQESSGGLDEQFF	TGCGCCAGCAGCCAAGAGTCTAGCGGGGGTTTGGATGAGCAGTTCTTC
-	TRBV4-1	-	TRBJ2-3	CASSQGQAEADTQYF	TGCGCCAGCAGCCAAGGCCAGGCGGAGGCAGATACGCAGTATTTT
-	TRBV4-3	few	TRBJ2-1	CASSQKGGMTVQQFF	TGCGCCAGCAGCCAAAAGGGGGGCATGACCGTTCAACAGTTCTTC
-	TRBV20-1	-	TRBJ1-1	CSAPGPKKTEAFF	TGCAGTGCCCCTGGACCGAAAAAAACTGAAGCTTTCTTT
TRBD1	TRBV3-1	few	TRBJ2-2	CASSHGTGTGELFF	TGTGCCAGCAGCCATGGGACAGGCACCGGGGAGCTGTTTTTT
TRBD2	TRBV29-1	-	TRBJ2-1	CSAAVAGGSYNEQFF	TGCAGCGCGGCGGTGGCGGGGGGGTCATACAATGAGCAGTTCTTC
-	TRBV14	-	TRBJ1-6	CASSQDGGANSPLHF	TGTGCCAGCAGCCAAGATGGGGGCGCGAATTCACCCCTCCACTTT
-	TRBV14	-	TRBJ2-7	CASSQQTLAGNEQYF	TGTGCCAGCAGCCAACAGACACTAGCTGGGAATGAGCAGTACTTC
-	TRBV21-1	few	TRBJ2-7	CASIVLDRTYEQYF	TGTGCCAGCATCGTCCTGGACAGGACCTACGAGCAGTACTTC
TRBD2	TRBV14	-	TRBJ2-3	CASSGRLAGKDTQYF	TGTGCCAGCAGCGGACGACTAGCGGGGAAAGATACGCAGTATTTT
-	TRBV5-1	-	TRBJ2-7	CASTGQTTYEQYF	TGCGCCAGCACCGGACAGACCACCTACGAGCAGTACTTC
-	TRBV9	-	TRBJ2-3	CASSVLGVTTDTQYF	TGTGCCAGCAGCGTATTGGGGGTAACTACAGATACGCAGTATTTT
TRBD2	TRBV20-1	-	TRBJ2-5	CSASGLAGMQETQYF	TGCAGTGCTAGTGGGTTAGCGGGGATGCAAGAGACCCAGTACTTC
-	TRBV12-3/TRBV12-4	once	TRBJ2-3	CASRYVSNTQYF	TGTGCCAGCAGATATGTCTCAAACACGCAGTATTTT
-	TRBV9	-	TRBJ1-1	CASSASKGAPTEAFF	TGTGCCAGCAGCGCGTCAAAGGGCGCTCCCACTGAAGCTTTCTTT
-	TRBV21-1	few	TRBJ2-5	CASSKAGKYQETQYF	TGTGCCAGCAGCAAAGCAGGCAAGTACCAAGAGACCCAGTACTTC
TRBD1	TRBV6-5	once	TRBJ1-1	CASSRGRWNTEAFF	TGTGCCAGCAGTAGGGGGCGATGGAACACTGAAGCTTTCTTT
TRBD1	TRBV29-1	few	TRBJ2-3	CSVGGTGGYTQYF	TGCAGCGTTGGGGGGACAGGAGGATATACGCAGTATTTT
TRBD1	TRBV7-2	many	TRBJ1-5	CASSSDRGNQPQHF	TGTGCCAGCAGCTCGGACAGGGGCAATCAGCCCCAGCATTTT
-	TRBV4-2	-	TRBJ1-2	CASSQQSANYGYTF	TGTGCCAGCAGCCAACAGTCAGCTAACTATGGCTACACCTTC
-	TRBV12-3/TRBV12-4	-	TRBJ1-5	CASSSADSIQPQHF	TGTGCCAGCAGTTCGGCCGACAGTATCCAGCCCCAGCATTTT
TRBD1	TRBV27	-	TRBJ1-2	CASSLWEGAGYTF	TGTGCCAGCAGTTTATGGGAGGGGGCTGGCTACACCTTC
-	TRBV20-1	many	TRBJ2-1	CSAREGEYNEQFF	TGCAGTGCTAGGGAGGGGGAGTACAATGAGCAGTTCTTC
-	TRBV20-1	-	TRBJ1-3	CSAIERSSGNTIYF	TGCAGTGCTATTGAGAGAAGCTCTGGAAACACCATATATTTT
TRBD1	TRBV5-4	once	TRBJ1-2	CASSFWTGANYGYTF	TGTGCCAGCAGCTTCTGGACAGGGGCTAACTATGGCTACACCTTC
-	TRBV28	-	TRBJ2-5	CASRQRGGETQYF	TGTGCCAGCCGACAACGGGGTGGCGAGACCCAGTACTTC
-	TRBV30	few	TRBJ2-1	CAWGDGRYNEQFF	TGTGCCTGGGGGGACGGGCGTTACAATGAGCAGTTCTTC
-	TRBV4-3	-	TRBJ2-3	CASSQDPGGTTDTQYF	TGCGCCAGCAGCCAAGATCCTGGCGGGACGACAGATACGCAGTATTTT